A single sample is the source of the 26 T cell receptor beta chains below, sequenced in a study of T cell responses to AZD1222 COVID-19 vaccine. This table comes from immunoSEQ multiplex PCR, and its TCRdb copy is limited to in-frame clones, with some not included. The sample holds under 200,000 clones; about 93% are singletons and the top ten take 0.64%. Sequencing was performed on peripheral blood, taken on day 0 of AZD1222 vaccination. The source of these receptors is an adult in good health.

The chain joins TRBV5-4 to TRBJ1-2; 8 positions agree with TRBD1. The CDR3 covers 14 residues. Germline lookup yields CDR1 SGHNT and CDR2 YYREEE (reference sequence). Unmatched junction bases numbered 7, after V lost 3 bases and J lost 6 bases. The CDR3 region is CASSSTGVRNGYTF. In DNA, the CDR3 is TGTGCCAGCAGCTCGACAGGGGTTCGGAATGGCTACACCTTC.

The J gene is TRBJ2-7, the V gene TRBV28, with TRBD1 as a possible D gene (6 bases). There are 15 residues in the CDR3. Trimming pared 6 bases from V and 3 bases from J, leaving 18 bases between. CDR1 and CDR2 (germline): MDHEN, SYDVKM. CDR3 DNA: TGTGCCAGCAGCGTACAGGGAGTAGAAGGCTACGAGCAGTACTTC. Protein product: CASSVQGVEGYEQYF.

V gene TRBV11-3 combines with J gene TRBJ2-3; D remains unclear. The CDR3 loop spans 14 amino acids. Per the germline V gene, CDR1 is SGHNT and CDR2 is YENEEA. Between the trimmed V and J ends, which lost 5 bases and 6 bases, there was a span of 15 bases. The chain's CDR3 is CASSPTANSDTQYF. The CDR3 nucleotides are TGTGCCAGCAGCCCGACCGCTAACTCCGATACGCAGTATTTT. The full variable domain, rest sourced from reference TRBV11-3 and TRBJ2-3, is EAGVVQSPRYKIIEKKQPVAFWCNPISGHNTLYWYLQNLGQGPELLIRYENEEAVDDSQLPKDRFSAERLKGVDSTLKIQPAELGDSAVYLCASSPTANSDTQYFGPGTRLTVL.

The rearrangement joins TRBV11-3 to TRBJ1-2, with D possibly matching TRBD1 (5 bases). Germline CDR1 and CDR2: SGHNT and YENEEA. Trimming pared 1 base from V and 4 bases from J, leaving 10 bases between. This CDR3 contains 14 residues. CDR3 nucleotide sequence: TGTGCCAGCAGCTTAGCGGGCGGGGGCTATGGCTACACCTTC. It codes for CASSLAGGGYGYTF.

The CDR3: CASSSRRVGYEQYF. CDR3 bases: TGTGCCAGCAGCTCTCGAAGGGTCGGGTACGAGCAGTACTTC. This chain joins TRBV7-8 and TRBJ2-7; D unclear. The CDR3 extends over 14 amino acids. Germline V CDR1 and CDR2: SGHVS, FQNEAQ. V shed 4 bases and J shed 4 bases, with 14 bases lying between them.

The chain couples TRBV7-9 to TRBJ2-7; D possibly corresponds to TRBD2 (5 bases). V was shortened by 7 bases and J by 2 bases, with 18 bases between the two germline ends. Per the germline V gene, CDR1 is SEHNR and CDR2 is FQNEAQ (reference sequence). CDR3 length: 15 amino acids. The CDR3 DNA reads TGTGCCAGCACCCAACTCGGGGTCGGAGCCTACGAGCAGTACTTC. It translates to CASTQLGVGAYEQYF.

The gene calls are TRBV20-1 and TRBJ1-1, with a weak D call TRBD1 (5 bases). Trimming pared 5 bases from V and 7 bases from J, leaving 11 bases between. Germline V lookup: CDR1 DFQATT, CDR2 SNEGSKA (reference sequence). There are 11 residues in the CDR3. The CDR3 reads CSARGRGEAFF. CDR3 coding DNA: TGCAGTGCTCGGGGCCGGGGTGAAGCTTTCTTT.

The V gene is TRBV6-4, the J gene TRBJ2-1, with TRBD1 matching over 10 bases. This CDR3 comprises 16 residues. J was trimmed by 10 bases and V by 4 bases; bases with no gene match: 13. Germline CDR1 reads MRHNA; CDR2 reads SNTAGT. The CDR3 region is CASSVRPRDRGQEQFF. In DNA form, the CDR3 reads TGTGCCAGCAGTGTAAGACCCCGGGACAGGGGTCAAGAGCAGTTCTTC.

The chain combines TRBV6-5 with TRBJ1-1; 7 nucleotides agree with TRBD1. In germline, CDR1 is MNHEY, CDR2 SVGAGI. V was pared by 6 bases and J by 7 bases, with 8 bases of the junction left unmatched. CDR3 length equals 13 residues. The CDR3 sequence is CASRQGMLNEAFF. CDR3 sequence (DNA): TGTGCCAGCAGACAGGGGATGCTGAATGAAGCTTTCTTT.

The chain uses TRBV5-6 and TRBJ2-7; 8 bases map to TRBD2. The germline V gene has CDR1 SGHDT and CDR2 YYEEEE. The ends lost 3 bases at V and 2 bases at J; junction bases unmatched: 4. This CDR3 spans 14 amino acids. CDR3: CASSYQGLAYEQYF. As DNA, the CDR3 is TGTGCCAGCAGCTACCAGGGACTAGCCTACGAGCAGTACTTC.

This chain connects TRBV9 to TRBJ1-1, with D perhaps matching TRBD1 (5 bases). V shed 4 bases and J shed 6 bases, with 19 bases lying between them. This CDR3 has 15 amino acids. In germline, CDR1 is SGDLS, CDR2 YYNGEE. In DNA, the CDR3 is TGTGCCAGCAGCCTGGCGGGGGAATTTAACGCTGAAGCTTTCTTT. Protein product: CASSLAGEFNAEAFF.

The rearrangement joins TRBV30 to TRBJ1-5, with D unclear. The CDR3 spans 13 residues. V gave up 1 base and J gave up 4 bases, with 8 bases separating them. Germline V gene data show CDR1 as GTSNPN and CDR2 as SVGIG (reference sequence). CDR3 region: CAWSGGENQPQHF. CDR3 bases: TGTGCCTGGAGTGGCGGGGAAAATCAGCCCCAGCATTTT. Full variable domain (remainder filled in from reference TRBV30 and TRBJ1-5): SQTIHQWPATLVQPVGSPLSLECTVEGTSNPNLYWYRQAAGRGLQLLFYSVGIGQISSEVPQNLSASRPQDRQFILSSKKLLLSDSGFYLCAWSGGENQPQHFGDGTRLSIL.

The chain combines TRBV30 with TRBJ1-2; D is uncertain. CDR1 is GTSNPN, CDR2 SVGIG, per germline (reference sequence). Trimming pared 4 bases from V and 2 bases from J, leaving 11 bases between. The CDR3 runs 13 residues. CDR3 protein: CAWTVEWNYGYTF. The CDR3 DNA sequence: TGTGCCTGGACAGTCGAGTGGAACTATGGCTACACCTTC.

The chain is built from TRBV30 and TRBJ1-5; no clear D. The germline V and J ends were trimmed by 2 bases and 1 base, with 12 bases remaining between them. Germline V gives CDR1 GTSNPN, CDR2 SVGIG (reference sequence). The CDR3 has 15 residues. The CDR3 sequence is CAWSRSGVSNQPQHF. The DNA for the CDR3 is TGTGCCTGGAGTAGGTCGGGTGTGAGCAATCAGCCCCAGCATTTT.

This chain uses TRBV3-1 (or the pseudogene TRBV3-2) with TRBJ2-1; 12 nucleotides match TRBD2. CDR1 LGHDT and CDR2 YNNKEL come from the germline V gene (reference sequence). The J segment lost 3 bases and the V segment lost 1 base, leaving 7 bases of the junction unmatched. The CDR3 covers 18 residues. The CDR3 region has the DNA TGTGCCAGCAGCCAAGCCCTAGCGGGAGGGGCGGTCTACAATGAGCAGTTCTTC. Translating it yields CASSQALAGGAVYNEQFF.

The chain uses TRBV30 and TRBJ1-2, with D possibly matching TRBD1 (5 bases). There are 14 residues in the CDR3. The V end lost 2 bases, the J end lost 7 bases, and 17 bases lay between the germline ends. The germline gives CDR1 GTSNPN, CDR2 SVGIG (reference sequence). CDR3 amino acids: CAWSPPAGRPGYTF. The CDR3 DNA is TGTGCCTGGAGTCCCCCCGCAGGGAGACCTGGCTACACCTTC.

The DNA of the CDR3 is TGCAGCGTTGGGGTTAGCGGGAGTAATGAGCAGTTCTTC. This encodes CSVGVSGSNEQFF. V gene TRBV29-1 combines with J gene TRBJ2-1; 9 bases fit TRBD2. CDR1 and CDR2 from the germline V gene are SQVTM and ANQGSEA. V shed 4 bases and J 7 bases; nucleotides not matched to a gene: 5. This CDR3 contains 13 residues.

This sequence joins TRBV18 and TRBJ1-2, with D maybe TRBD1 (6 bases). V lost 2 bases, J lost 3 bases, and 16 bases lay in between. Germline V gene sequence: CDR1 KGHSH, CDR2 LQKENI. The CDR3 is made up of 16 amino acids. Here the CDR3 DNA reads TGTGCCAGCTCACCAGTCGGGGGGGGCCTCTACTATGGCTACACCTTC. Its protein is CASSPVGGGLYYGYTF.

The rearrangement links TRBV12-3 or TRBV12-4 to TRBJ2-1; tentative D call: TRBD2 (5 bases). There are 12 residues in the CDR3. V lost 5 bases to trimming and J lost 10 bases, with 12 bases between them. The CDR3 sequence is CASSPLGREQFF. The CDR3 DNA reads TGTGCCAGCAGTCCACTAGGTCGCGAGCAGTTCTTC.

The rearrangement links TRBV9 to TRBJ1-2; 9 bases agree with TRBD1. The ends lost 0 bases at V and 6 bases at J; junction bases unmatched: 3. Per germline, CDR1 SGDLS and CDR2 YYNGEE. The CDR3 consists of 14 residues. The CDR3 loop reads CASSVGTGADGYTF. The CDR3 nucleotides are TGTGCCAGCAGCGTAGGGACAGGGGCAGATGGCTACACCTTC. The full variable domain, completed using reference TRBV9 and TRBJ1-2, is DSGVTQTPKHLITATGQRVTLRCSPRSGDLSVYWYQQSLDQGLQFLIQYYNGEERAKGNILERFSAQQFPDLHSELNLSSLELGDSALYFCASSVGTGADGYTFGSGTRLTVV.

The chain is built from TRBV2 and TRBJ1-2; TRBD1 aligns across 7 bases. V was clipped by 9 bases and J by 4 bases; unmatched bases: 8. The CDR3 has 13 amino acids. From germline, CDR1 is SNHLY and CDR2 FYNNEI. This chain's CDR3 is CARRTGGSYGYTF. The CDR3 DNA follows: TGTGCCAGAAGGACAGGAGGGAGCTATGGCTACACCTTC. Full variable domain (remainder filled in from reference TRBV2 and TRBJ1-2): EPEVTQTPSHQVTQMGQEVILRCVPISNHLYFYWYRQILGQKVEFLVSFYNNEISEKSEIFDDQFSVERPDGSNFTLKIRSTKLEDSAMYFCARRTGGSYGYTFGSGTRLTVV.

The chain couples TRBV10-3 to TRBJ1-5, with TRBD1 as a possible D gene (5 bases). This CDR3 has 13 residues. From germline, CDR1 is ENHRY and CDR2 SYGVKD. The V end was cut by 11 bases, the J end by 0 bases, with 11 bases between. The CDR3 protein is CAGAGSSNQPQHF. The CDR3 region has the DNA TGTGCCGGAGCAGGGTCTAGCAATCAGCCCCAGCATTTT.

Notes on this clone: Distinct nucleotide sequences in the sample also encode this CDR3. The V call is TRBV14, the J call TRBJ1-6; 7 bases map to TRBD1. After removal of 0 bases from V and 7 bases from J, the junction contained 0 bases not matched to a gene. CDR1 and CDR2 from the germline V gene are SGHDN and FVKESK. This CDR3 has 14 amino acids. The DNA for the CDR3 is TGTGCCAGCAGCCAAGACAGGGGGAATTCACCCCTCCACTTT. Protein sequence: CASSQDRGNSPLHF. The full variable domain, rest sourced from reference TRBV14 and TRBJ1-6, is EAGVTQFPSHSVIEKGQTVTLRCDPISGHDNLYWYRRVMGKEIKFLLHFVKESKQDESGMPNNRFLAERTGGTYSTLKVQPAELEDSGVYFCASSQDRGNSPLHFGNGTRLTVT.

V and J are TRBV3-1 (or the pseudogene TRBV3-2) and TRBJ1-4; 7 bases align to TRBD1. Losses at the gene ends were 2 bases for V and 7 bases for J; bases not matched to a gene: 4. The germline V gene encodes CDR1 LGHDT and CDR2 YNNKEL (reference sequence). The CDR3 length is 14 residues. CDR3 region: CASSQPGGGEKLFF. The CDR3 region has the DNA TGTGCCAGCAGCCAACCAGGGGGTGGTGAAAAACTGTTTTTT.

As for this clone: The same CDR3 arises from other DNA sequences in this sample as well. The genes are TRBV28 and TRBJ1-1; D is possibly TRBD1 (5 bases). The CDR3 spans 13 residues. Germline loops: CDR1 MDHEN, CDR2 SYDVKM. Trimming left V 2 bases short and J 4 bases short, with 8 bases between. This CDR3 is CASSLRRGTEAFF. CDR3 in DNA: TGTGCCAGCAGTTTAAGAAGGGGCACTGAAGCTTTCTTT.

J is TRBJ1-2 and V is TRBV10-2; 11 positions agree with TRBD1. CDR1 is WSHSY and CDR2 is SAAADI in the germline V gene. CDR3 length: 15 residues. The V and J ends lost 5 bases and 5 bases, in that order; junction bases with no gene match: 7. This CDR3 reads CASSYPGQGEYGYTF. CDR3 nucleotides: TGCGCCAGCAGTTACCCGGGACAGGGGGAATATGGCTACACCTTC.